Listed here are 20 T cell receptor beta chains from one sample, sequenced in a study of T cell changes during pregnancy in multiple sclerosis. Sequenced by immunoSEQ multiplex PCR; TCRdb stores in-frame clones only, minus some. The repertoire has roughly 90,000 clones, 80% to 95% of them found once; the top ten carry 0.95%. This specimen consisted of peripheral blood, obtained before pregnancy. Receptors originate from a female donor with multiple sclerosis, enrolled in a pregnancy study.

This clone was counted between two and nine times. The V gene is TRBV27, the J gene TRBJ1-2, with TRBD1 matching 8 bases. Germline CDR1 reads MNHEY; CDR2 reads SMNVEV (reference sequence). CDR3 length: 11 amino acids. The junction had 4 bases not matched to a gene; V was cut back by 9 bases and J by 7 bases. The CDR3 DNA follows: TGTGCCAGGAGGACAGGGTTTGGCTACACCTTC. It codes for CARRTGFGYTF.

The chain uses TRBV6-4 and TRBJ2-2; 10 positions match TRBD2. This CDR3 is 17 amino acids long. The V and J ends lost 3 bases and 7 bases, in that order; junction bases with no gene match: 11. The germline CDR1 and CDR2 sequences are MRHNA and SNTAGT. This CDR3 reads CASSDSGLAGDHGELFF. CDR3 bases: TGTGCCAGCAGTGATTCTGGGCTAGCGGGAGATCACGGGGAGCTGTTTTTT.

This rearrangement joins TRBV29-1 to TRBJ1-2; possibly TRBD1 for D (5 bases). Germline V gene sequence: CDR1 SQVTM, CDR2 ANQGSEA. The CDR3 spans 13 residues. Trimming took off 7 bases at V and 2 bases at J, with 14 bases between the two ends. The CDR3 DNA sequence: TGCAGCGCCTCCAAAGGGGTAAACTATGGCTACACCTTC. This codes for CSASKGVNYGYTF.

The chain carries TRBV5-1 and TRBJ1-4; 7 positions agree with TRBD1. The CDR3 spans 15 residues. Germline assignment: CDR1 SGHRS and CDR2 YFSETQ. V shed 3 bases and J 0 bases; nucleotides not matched to a gene: 2. The CDR3 loop reads CASSSTGATNEKLFF. The DNA for the CDR3 is TGCGCCAGCAGCTCTACAGGGGCAACTAATGAAAAACTGTTTTTT.

The chain uses TRBV7-9 and TRBJ1-2, with D possibly being TRBD1 (6 bases). Trimming took off 1 base at V and 4 bases at J, with 16 bases between the two ends. The CDR3 loop spans 16 amino acids. Looked up from germline, CDR1 is SEHNR and CDR2 is FQNEAQ (reference sequence). CDR3: CASSLGVTGWSYGYTF. CDR3 DNA: TGTGCCAGCAGCTTAGGCGTTACAGGGTGGTCCTATGGCTACACCTTC.

The chain couples TRBV19 to TRBJ1-3, with D possibly TRBD1 on 6 matching bases. V dropped 6 bases and J dropped 2 bases, with 14 bases sitting between them. The CDR3 is 15 residues long. In germline, CDR1 is LNHDA, CDR2 SQIVND (reference sequence). In DNA form, the CDR3 reads TGTGCCAGTAGGGTAGGGGGTACTGCTGGAAACACCATATATTTT. As protein: CASRVGGTAGNTIYF.

This clone was observed a single time. The chain employs TRBV18 and TRBJ2-7, with 14 bases aligning to TRBD2. The CDR3 sequence is 15 residues long. Germline V gives CDR1 KGHSH, CDR2 LQKENI. V lost 0 bases to trimming and J lost 5 bases; unmatched junction nucleotides: 0. CDR3 in DNA: TGTGCCAGCTCACCACCGGGACTAGCGGGAGACGAGCAGTACTTC. This gives the protein CASSPPGLAGDEQYF.

This clone occurred a few times. This rearrangement joins TRBV29-1 to TRBJ2-5, with 7 bases matching TRBD2. The CDR3 runs 13 residues. The germline CDR1 and CDR2 sequences are SQVTM and ANQGSEA. V was pared by 4 bases and J by 3 bases, with 5 bases of the junction left unmatched. The CDR3 reads CSVVRGGEETQYF. CDR3 DNA sequence: TGCAGCGTTGTTCGGGGAGGGGAAGAGACCCAGTACTTC.

The chain combines TRBV7-9 with TRBJ1-6, with D maybe TRBD1 (5 bases). V was shortened by 6 bases and J by 0 bases, with 12 bases between the two germline ends. Germline V gene lookup returns CDR1 SEHNR and CDR2 FQNEAQ (reference sequence). The CDR3 runs 16 residues. CDR3 bases: TGTGCCAGCAGAGATAGCAGGGACTCCTATAATTCACCCCTCCACTTT. It yields the protein CASRDSRDSYNSPLHF.

The chain has TRBV4-1 and TRBJ2-5; 11 nucleotides line up with TRBD1. The length of the CDR3 is 16 residues. Germline CDR1 is MGHRA and CDR2 is YSYEKL. J gave up 4 bases and V 4 bases, and 8 bases lay outside the gene matches. The CDR3 DNA reads as TGCGCCAGCAGCCCCATGGGACAGGGGGAGGGAGAGACCCAGTACTTC. This encodes CASSPMGQGEGETQYF.

The chain uses TRBV7-2 and TRBJ2-3; 9 nucleotides agree with TRBD2. Per the germline V gene, CDR1 is SGHTA and CDR2 is FQGNSA. The CDR3 runs 16 residues. The J segment lost 5 bases and the V segment lost 2 bases, leaving 8 bases of the junction unmatched. CDR3 nucleotides: TGTGCCAGCAGCTTATTGGCGGGGGGGCAGATAGATACGCAGTATTTT. It encodes CASSLLAGGQIDTQYF.

This chain uses TRBV19 with TRBJ1-2; 11 bases line up with TRBD1. The CDR3 totals 18 residues. V was pared by 5 bases and J by 6 bases, with 17 bases of the junction left unmatched. CDR1 and CDR2 (germline): LNHDA, SQIVND (reference sequence). The CDR3 coding sequence is TGTGCCAGTAGTCCCAGTATTTTGTCGGGGACAGGGGGAAATGGCTACACCTTC. Amino acid sequence: CASSPSILSGTGGNGYTF.

The chain employs TRBV5-4 and TRBJ2-7; possible D gene TRBD1, 6 bases. This CDR3 spans 15 amino acids. The V gene lost 4 bases and the J gene lost 0 bases, with 14 bases spanning the gap. Germline V CDR1 and CDR2: SGHNT, YYREEE (reference sequence). The CDR3 DNA sequence: TGTGCCAGCAGCCGGGACACCTCAATCTCCTACGAGCAGTACTTC. Translating gives CASSRDTSISYEQYF.

The chain is built from TRBV2 and TRBJ2-5, with 7 bases fitting TRBD1. In germline, CDR1 is SNHLY, CDR2 FYNNEI. The CDR3 sequence is 14 residues long. Trimming removed 10 bases from V and 9 bases from J; junction bases left unmatched: 17. CDR3 loop: CATGPTGLTGSQYF. DNA of the CDR3: TGTGCCACTGGACCGACAGGGCTTACAGGGTCCCAGTACTTC.

The chain links TRBV28 to TRBJ2-1; 10 bases are a match to TRBD2. This CDR3 comprises 13 residues. The V segment lost 8 bases and the J segment 3 bases; nucleotides outside the gene matches: 1. CDR1 and CDR2 from the germline V gene are MDHEN and SYDVKM. The CDR3 nucleotides are TGTGCCAGCGGACTAGCGGACTACAATGAGCAGTTCTTC. Amino acid sequence: CASGLADYNEQFF.

The gene calls are TRBV10-3 and TRBJ2-1; 14 bases match TRBD2. CDR1 is ENHRY and CDR2 is SYGVKD in the germline V gene. V lost 7 bases and J lost 9; bases outside the gene matches: 2. This CDR3 has 13 amino acids. The DNA for the CDR3 is TGTGCCATCATTGGGACTAGCGGGGGTGAGCAGTTCTTC. It specifies CAIIGTSGGEQFF.

This chain uses TRBV6-6 with TRBJ1-2, with 9 bases matching TRBD1. The CDR3 runs to 13 residues. Unmatched junction bases numbered 3, after V lost 6 bases and J lost 4 bases. Germline loops: CDR1 MNHNY, CDR2 SVGAGI (reference sequence). The CDR3 DNA is TGTGCCAGCAGACAGGGGGCGGTCTATGGCTACACCTTC. Translating it yields CASRQGAVYGYTF.

The chain links TRBV5-4 to TRBJ2-1; 9 bases agree with TRBD1. The CDR3 has 14 residues. With V trimmed by 3 bases and J by 6 bases, 4 bases remained unmatched. CDR1 is SGHNT and CDR2 is YYREEE in the germline V gene (reference sequence). CDR3: CASSSGTGLNEQFF. The CDR3 region has the DNA TGTGCCAGCAGCTCCGGGACAGGGCTCAATGAGCAGTTCTTC.

The chain couples TRBV25-1 to TRBJ2-5, with 7 nucleotides matching TRBD2. CDR1 is MGHDK, CDR2 SYGVNS, per germline. J gave up 0 bases and V 1 base, and 2 bases lay outside the gene matches. There are 15 residues in the CDR3. The CDR3 loop reads CASSEFGGNQETQYF. The CDR3 DNA follows: TGTGCCAGCAGTGAATTCGGGGGGAACCAAGAGACCCAGTACTTC.

The gene calls are TRBV25-1 and TRBJ2-5; weak D call: TRBD1 (6 bases). The CDR3 runs to 15 residues. With 5 bases removed from V and 4 bases from J, the gap between germline ends came to 17 bases. The germline V gene has CDR1 MGHDK and CDR2 SYGVNS. CDR3 sequence: CASSFRGPPGETQYF. CDR3 coding DNA: TGTGCCAGCAGTTTCAGGGGACCCCCGGGAGAGACCCAGTACTTC.